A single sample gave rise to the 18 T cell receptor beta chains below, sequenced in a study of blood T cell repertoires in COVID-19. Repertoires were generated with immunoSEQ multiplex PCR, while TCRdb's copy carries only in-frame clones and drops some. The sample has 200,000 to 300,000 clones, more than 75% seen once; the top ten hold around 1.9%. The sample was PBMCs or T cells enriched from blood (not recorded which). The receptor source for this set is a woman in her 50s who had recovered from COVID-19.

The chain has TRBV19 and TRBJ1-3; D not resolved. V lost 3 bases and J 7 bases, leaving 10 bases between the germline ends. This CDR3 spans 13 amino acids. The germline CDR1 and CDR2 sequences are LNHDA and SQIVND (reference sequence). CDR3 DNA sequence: TGTGCCAGTAGTATGGGTAGAGGGAACACCATATATTTT. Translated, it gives CASSMGRGNTIYF.

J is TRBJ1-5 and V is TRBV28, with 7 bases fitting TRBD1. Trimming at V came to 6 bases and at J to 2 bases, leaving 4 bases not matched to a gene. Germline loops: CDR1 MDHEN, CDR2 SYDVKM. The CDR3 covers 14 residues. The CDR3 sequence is CASSHRGGNQPQHF. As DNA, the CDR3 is TGTGCCAGCAGCCACAGGGGTGGCAATCAGCCCCAGCATTTT.

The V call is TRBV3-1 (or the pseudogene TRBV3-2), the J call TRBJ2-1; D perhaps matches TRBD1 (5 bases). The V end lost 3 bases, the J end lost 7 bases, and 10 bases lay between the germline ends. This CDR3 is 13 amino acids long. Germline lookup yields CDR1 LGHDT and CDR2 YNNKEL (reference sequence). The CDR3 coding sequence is TGTGCCAGCAGCCAGGGGCGGCGGAATGAGCAGTTCTTC. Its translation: CASSQGRRNEQFF.

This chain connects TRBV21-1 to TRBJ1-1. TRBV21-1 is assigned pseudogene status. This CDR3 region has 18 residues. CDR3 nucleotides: TGTGCCAGCAGCAAAGTTAGCCAGCCTAGTACGGGGAGGACTGAAGCTTTCTTT. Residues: CASSKVSQPSTGRTEAFF.

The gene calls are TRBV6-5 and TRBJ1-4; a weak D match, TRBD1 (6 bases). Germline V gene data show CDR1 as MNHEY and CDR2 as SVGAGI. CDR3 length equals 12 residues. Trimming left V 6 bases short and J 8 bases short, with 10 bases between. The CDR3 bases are TGTGCCAGCAGCAGGGGCGGGGAAAAACTGTTTTTT. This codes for CASSRGGEKLFF.

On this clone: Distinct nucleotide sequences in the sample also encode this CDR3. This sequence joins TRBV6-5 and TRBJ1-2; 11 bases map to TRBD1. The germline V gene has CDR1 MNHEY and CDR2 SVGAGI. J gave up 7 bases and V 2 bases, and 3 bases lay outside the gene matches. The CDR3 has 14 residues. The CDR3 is CASSYTGQGAGYTF. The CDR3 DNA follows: TGTGCCAGCAGTTACACCGGACAGGGGGCTGGCTACACCTTC.

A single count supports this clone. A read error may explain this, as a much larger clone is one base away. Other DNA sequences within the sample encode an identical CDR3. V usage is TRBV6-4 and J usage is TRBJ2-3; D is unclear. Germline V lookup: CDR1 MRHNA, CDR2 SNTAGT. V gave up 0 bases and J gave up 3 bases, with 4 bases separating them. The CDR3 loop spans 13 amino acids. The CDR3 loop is CASSDSTTDTQYF. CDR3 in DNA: TGTGCCAGCAGTGACTCGACAACAGATACGCAGTATTTT.

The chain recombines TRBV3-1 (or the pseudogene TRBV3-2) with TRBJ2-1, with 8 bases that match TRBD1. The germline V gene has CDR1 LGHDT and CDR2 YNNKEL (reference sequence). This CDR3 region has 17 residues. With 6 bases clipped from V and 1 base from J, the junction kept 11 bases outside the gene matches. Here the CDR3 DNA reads TGTGCCAGCAGTCAAAATTTGAACAGGGGGTCCTACAATGAGCAGTTCTTC. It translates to CASSQNLNRGSYNEQFF.

CDR3 nucleotide sequence: TGTGCCAGCAGCTCAACCTTTACCGGCGGGGAAGCTTTCTTT. This sequence encodes CASSSTFTGGEAFF. This chain links TRBV2 with TRBJ1-1; D is ambiguous. The CDR3 length is 14 residues. Trimming stripped 6 bases from V and 8 bases from J, with 19 bases between. Germline values: CDR1 SNHLY, CDR2 FYNNEI.

CDR3 sequence (DNA): TGCGCCAGCAGCATAGCGGAAGGGGACAATGAGCAGTTCTTC. This translates into CASSIAEGDNEQFF. The rearrangement joins TRBV5-1 to TRBJ2-1, with D possibly TRBD2 on 6 matching bases. CDR1 and CDR2 (germline): SGHRS, YFSETQ. The CDR3 is made up of 14 amino acids. V shed 4 bases and J shed 5 bases, with 13 bases lying between them.

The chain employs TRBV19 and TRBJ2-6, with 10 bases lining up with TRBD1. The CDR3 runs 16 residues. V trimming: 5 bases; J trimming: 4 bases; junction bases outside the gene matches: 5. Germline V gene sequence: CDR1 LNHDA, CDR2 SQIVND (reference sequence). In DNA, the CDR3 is TGTGCCAGTAGTTCCGGGACAGGGGCCGGGGCCAACGTCCTGACTTTC. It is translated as CASSSGTGAGANVLTF.

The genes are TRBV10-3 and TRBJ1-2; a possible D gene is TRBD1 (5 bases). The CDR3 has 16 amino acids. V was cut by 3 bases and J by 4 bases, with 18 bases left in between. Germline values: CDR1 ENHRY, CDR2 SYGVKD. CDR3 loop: CAISDEDRGGSYGYTF. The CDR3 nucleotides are TGTGCCATCAGTGATGAGGATCGCGGGGGTAGCTATGGCTACACCTTC.

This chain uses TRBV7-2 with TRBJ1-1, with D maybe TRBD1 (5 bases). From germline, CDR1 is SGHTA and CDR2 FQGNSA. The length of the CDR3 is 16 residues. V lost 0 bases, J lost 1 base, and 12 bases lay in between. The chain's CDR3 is CASSLAYWDSNTEAFF. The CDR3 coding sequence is TGTGCCAGCAGCTTAGCCTACTGGGACTCGAACACTGAAGCTTTCTTT.

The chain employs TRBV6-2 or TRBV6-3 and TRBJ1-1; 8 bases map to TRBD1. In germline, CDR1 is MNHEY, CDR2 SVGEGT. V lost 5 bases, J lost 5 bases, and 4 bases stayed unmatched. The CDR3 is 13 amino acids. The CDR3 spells CASSGRQGTEAFF. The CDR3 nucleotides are TGTGCCAGCAGTGGGCGACAGGGGACTGAAGCTTTCTTT.

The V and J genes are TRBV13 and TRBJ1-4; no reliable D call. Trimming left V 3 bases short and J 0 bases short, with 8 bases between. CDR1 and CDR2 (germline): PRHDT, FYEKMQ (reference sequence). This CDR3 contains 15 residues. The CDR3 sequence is CASSFYSTTNEKLFF. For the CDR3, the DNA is TGTGCCAGCAGCTTCTACAGTACAACTAATGAAAAACTGTTTTTT.

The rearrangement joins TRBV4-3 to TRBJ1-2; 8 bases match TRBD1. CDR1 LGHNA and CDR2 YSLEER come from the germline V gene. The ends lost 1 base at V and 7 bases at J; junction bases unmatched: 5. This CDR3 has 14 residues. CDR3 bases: TGCGCCAGCAGCCAAGGGCAGGGGGCCTTTGGCTACACCTTC. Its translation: CASSQGQGAFGYTF.

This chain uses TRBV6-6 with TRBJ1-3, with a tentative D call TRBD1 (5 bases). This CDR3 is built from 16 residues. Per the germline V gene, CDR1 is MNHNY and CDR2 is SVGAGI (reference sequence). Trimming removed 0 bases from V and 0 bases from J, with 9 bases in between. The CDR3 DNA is TGTGCCAGCAGTTACTCGAGACAGACCTCTGGAAACACCATATATTTT. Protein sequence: CASSYSRQTSGNTIYF.

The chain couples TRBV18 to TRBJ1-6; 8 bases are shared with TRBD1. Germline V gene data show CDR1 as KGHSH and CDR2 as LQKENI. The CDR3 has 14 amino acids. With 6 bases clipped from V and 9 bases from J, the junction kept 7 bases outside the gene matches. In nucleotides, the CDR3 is TGTGCCAGCTCCCTGGACAGGGAGTCTTCACCCCTCCACTTT. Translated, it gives CASSLDRESSPLHF.